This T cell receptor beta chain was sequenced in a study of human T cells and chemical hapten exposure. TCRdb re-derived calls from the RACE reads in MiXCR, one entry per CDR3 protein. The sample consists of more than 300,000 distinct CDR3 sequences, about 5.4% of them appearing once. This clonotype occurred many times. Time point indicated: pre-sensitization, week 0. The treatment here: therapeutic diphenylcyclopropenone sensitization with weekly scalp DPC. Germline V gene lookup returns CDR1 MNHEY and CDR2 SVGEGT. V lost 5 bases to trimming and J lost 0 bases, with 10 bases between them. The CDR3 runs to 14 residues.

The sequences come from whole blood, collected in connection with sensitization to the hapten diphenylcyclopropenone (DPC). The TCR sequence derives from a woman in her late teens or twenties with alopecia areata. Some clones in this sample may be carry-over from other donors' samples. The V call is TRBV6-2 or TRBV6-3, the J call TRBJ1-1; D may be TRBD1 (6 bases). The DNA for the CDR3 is TGTGCCAGCAGTCGACAGGACATGAACACTGAAGCTTTCTTT. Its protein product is CASSRQDMNTEAFF.